This TCR beta chain was retrieved from a study of blood T cell repertoires in COVID-19. Study-wide background: The United States, Italy and Spain supplied acute and convalescent COVID-19 samples. The analysed material was cDNA or gDNA that came from T cells, B-cell-depleted T cells, or PBMCs.

J lost 6 bases, V lost 0 bases, and 6 bases had no gene match. CDR3 length: 16 residues. Germline V gives CDR1 SGHNT, CDR2 YYREEE (reference sequence). This clone has only one observation. Under the authors' procedure: Cell counts per sample came from amplifying reference gene primers. Sequencing used immunoSEQ multiplex PCR; TCRdb keeps in-frame clones, though not all of them. For V, J and clone size, that table is used; D and trimming come from the DNA. The sample lists some 500,000 clones; 85% to 90% were seen once. The Seattle patients joined while their infection was active and were tracked longitudinally afterward.

V and J are TRBV5-4 and TRBJ2-7; TRBD2 matches at 13 bases. The clonotype originates from a woman aged 50 to 60 with COVID-19, enrolled during active disease. Sample: peripheral blood. The CDR3 nucleotides are TGTGCCAGCAGCTTGGGTTTGACTAGCGGGGGGAGCGAGCAGTACTTC. Translating it yields CASSLGLTSGGSEQYF.